These 9 T cell receptor beta chains originate from one sample sequenced in a study of T cell responses to AZD1222 COVID-19 vaccine. Data came from immunoSEQ multiplex PCR; TCRdb stores just in-frame clones and leaves some out. This sample has approximately 200,000 clones; 94% occur once, and the top ten carry about 9.3%. Source: peripheral blood, taken on day 0 of AZD1222 vaccination. The receptors originated from an adult in good health.

CDR3 nucleotide sequence: TGTTCCGGGGTGCCAAACGCCGGAAACACCATATATTTT. This codes for CSGVPNAGNTIYF. V and J are TRBV5-3 and TRBJ1-3, with D unresolved. TRBV5-3 falls under the ORF class, with uncertain function. This CDR3 contains 13 residues.

The gene calls are TRBV28 and TRBJ1-6; no firm D call. Germline-derived CDR1 and CDR2 are MDHEN and SYDVKM. The CDR3 is 13 residues long. Trimming left V 5 bases short and J 14 bases short, with 16 bases between. The CDR3 here is CASSTAGNSALHF. The CDR3 DNA is TGTGCCAGCAGTACTGCCGGGAATTCGGCCCTCCACTTT.

This sequence joins TRBV28 and TRBJ1-2; the D is unclear. Trimming cost V 1 base and J 4 bases, with 7 bases left between them. CDR3 size: 13 residues. Germline V lookup: CDR1 MDHEN, CDR2 SYDVKM. The CDR3 nucleotides are TGTGCCAGCAGTTTATCCAGCGCCTATGGCTACACCTTC. Protein product: CASSLSSAYGYTF.

The chain employs TRBV11-3 and TRBJ2-7, with 10 bases aligning to TRBD1. CDR1 is SGHNT and CDR2 is YENEEA in the germline V gene. This CDR3 is built from 15 residues. V shed 6 bases and J 5 bases; nucleotides not matched to a gene: 10. This CDR3 is CASSPGTGEDHEQYF. As DNA, the CDR3 is TGTGCCAGCAGTCCGGGGACAGGGGAGGATCACGAGCAGTACTTC.

The rearrangement uses TRBV10-3 and TRBJ2-1, with D perhaps being TRBD1 or TRBD2 (6 bases each). The CDR3 loop spans 15 amino acids. Trimming cost V 0 bases and J 9 bases, with 15 bases left between them. Germline V lookup: CDR1 ENHRY, CDR2 SYGVKD. The CDR3, as DNA: TGTGCCATCAGTGAGTCCTTACTAGAGGGGGGTGAGCAGTTCTTC. It encodes CAISESLLEGGEQFF.

The chain carries TRBV6-5 and TRBJ2-1; D unclear. Trimming stripped 4 bases from V and 5 bases from J, with 12 bases between. Germline V CDR1 and CDR2: MNHEY, SVGAGI. The CDR3 runs 14 residues. CDR3 bases: TGTGCCAGCAGTTCGAGGACGGTGGACAATGAGCAGTTCTTC. Protein product: CASSSRTVDNEQFF.

The chain is built from TRBV30 and TRBJ1-6; the match to TRBD1 covers 7 bases. Germline CDR1 GTSNPN, CDR2 SVGIG (reference sequence). This CDR3 is built from 14 residues. The V gene end was trimmed by 5 bases and the J gene end by 10 bases; junction bases not matched to a gene: 11. The CDR3 DNA reads as TGTGCCTGGGGCTACAGGGGTCGGGGGTCACCCCTCCACTTT. This sequence encodes CAWGYRGRGSPLHF.

The genes are TRBV2 and TRBJ1-1; D unclear. The CDR3 sequence is 12 residues long. Germline V lookup: CDR1 SNHLY, CDR2 FYNNEI. Trimming removed 0 bases from V and 5 bases from J, with 4 bases in between. CDR3 region: CASSEAPTEAFF. The DNA for the CDR3 is TGTGCCAGCAGTGAAGCGCCTACTGAAGCTTTCTTT. Filled out from reference TRBV2 and TRBJ1-1, the complete variable domain reads EPEVTQTPSHQVTQMGQEVILRCVPISNHLYFYWYRQILGQKVEFLVSFYNNEISEKSEIFDDQFSVERPDGSNFTLKIRSTKLEDSAMYFCASSEAPTEAFFGQGTRLTVV.

V is TRBV6-1 and J is TRBJ2-4; D is unclear. V was clipped by 1 base and J by 6 bases, with 10 bases between them. CDR3 length equals 14 residues. Germline lookup yields CDR1 MNHNS and CDR2 SASEGT. CDR3 coding DNA: TGTGCCAGCAGTGAAGATGAGCACAGAAACATTCAGTACTTC. This codes for CASSEDEHRNIQYF.